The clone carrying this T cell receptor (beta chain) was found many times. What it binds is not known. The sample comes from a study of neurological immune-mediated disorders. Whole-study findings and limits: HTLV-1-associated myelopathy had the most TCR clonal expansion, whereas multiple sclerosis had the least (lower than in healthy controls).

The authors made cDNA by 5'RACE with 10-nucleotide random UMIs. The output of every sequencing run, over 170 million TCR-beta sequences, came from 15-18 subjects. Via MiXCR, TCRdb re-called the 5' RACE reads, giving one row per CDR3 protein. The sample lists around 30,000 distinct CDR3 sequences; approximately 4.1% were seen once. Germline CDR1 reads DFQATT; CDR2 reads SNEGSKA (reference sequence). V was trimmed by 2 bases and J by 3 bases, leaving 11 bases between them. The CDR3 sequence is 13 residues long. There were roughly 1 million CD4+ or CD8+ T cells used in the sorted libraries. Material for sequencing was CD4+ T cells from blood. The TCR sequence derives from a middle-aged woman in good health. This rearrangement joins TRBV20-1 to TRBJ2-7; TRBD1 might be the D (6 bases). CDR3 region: CSARLDSHYEQYF. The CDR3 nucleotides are TGCAGTGCTAGATTGGACAGCCACTACGAGCAGTACTTC.